These T cell receptor beta chains were read from a single sample in a study of T cells after yellow fever vaccination. TCRdb re-derived calls from the 5' RACE reads in MiXCR, one entry per CDR3 protein. The sample yields about 340,000 distinct CDR3 sequences, 8.7% seen once. Sequencing was performed on PBMCs, taken on the day of the first yellow fever vaccination. The receptors come from a man younger than 35 who received the YFV17D yellow fever vaccine. CDR3s include the opening cysteine and the closing phenylalanine or tryptophan. The order of the fields is J gene, CDR3 length, V gene, clone size, D gene, CDR3 protein, CDR3 DNA. D genes are given only for firm matches. Expanded clones get a size class; other rows say once, few or many, or leave the size out.

TRBJ1-5 | 14 | TRBV27 | NA | NA | CASSLQGTNQPQHF | TGTGCCAGCAGTTTACAGGGGACCAATCAGCCCCAGCATTTT
TRBJ2-3 | 16 | TRBV5-1 | few | TRBD1 | CASSGDRGSSTDTQYF | TGCGCCAGCAGCGGCGACAGGGGTTCTAGCACAGATACGCAGTATTTT
TRBJ2-1 | 19 | TRBV11-2 | many | TRBD2 | CASSSAVGLAGGGYNEQFF | TGTGCCAGCAGCTCCGCCGTGGGACTAGCGGGGGGGGGTTACAATGAGCAGTTCTTC
TRBJ2-1 | 14 | TRBV6-1 | many | TRBD2 | CATSGLVFHNEQFF | TGTGCCACCTCGGGACTAGTTTTCCACAATGAGCAGTTCTTC
TRBJ2-2 | 17 | TRBV7-9 | many | TRBD2 | CASSPGLAGGLDGELFF | TGTGCCAGCAGCCCCGGACTAGCGGGGGGATTGGACGGGGAGCTGTTTTTT
TRBJ1-4 | 15 | TRBV20-1 | many | NA | CSARDSRGAYEKLFF | TGCAGTGCTAGAGATTCCAGGGGCGCGTATGAAAAACTGTTTTTT
TRBJ2-3 | 15 | TRBV19 | NA | NA | CASSMALANTDTQYF | TGTGCCAGTAGTATGGCCCTAGCGAACACAGATACGCAGTATTTT
TRBJ2-1 | 15 | TRBV7-3 | NA | TRBD2 | CASSPNLAGYNEQFF | TGTGCCAGCAGCCCCAATCTAGCGGGGTACAATGAGCAGTTCTTC
TRBJ2-2 | 15 | TRBV7-9 | few | NA | CASSLQSGATGELFF | TGTGCCAGCAGCTTACAGTCCGGTGCGACCGGGGAGCTGTTTTTT
TRBJ2-1 | 16 | TRBV12-3/TRBV12-4 | few | TRBD2 | CASRDPLAGAANEQFF | TGTGCCAGCAGGGATCCACTAGCGGGGGCAGCGAATGAGCAGTTCTTC
TRBJ1-4 | 16 | TRBV9 | NA | NA | CASSVVAQGGNEKLFF | TGTGCCAGCAGCGTAGTTGCGCAGGGCGGGAATGAAAAACTGTTTTTT
TRBJ1-2 | 15 | TRBV27 | few | NA | CASARGGGIGYGYTF | TGTGCCAGCGCACGAGGAGGAGGGATCGGCTATGGCTACACCTTC
TRBJ2-7 | 16 | TRBV18 | NA | NA | CASSPSQGLGAYEQYF | TGTGCCAGCTCACCATCCCAGGGGCTCGGCGCCTACGAGCAGTACTTC
TRBJ2-2 | 15 | TRBV7-8 | NA | NA | CASSLGLAETGELFF | TGTGCCAGCAGCTTAGGGCTAGCTGAAACCGGGGAGCTGTTTTTT
TRBJ2-5 | 11 | TRBV6-2/TRBV6-3 | NA | NA | CASSYPGPVDF | TGTGCCAGCAGCTACCCGGGACCTGTGGACTTC
TRBJ1-1 | 13 | TRBV5-6 | few | NA | CASSTWGGAGAFF | TGTGCCAGCAGCACCTGGGGGGGGGCTGGTGCTTTCTTT
TRBJ1-4 | 12 | TRBV7-9 | few | TRBD1 | CASSNGDRELFF | TGTGCCAGCAGCAATGGGGACAGGGAACTGTTTTTT
TRBJ2-1 | 15 | TRBV18 | few | NA | CASSPGDPTLGEQFF | TGTGCCAGCTCACCAGGGGACCCGACCCTGGGTGAGCAGTTCTTC
TRBJ2-2 | 15 | TRBV6-5 | NA | NA | CASSYSRANTGELFF | TGTGCCAGCAGTTACTCCAGGGCGAACACCGGGGAGCTGTTTTTT
TRBJ1-2 | 14 | TRBV20-1 | NA | NA | CSAISPGHNYGYTF | TGCAGTGCTATCTCACCGGGACACAACTATGGCTACACCTTC
TRBJ1-1 | 15 | TRBV5-5 | few | TRBD1 | CASSRPGQGDTEAFF | TGTGCCAGCAGTCGTCCAGGACAGGGGGACACTGAAGCTTTCTTT
TRBJ1-4 | 12 | TRBV4-3 | NA | NA | CASSQEREKLFF | TGCGCCAGCAGCCAAGAAAGGGAAAAACTGTTTTTT
TRBJ2-5 | 17 | TRBV27 | NA | TRBD2 | CASSLSPPGLAQETQYF | TGTGCCAGCAGTTTATCGCCACCGGGACTAGCTCAAGAGACCCAGTACTTC
TRBJ2-5 | 15 | TRBV5-1 | NA | TRBD2 | CASSLAAGVQETQYF | TGCGCCAGCAGCCTCGCGGCGGGGGTCCAAGAGACCCAGTACTTC
TRBJ2-1 | 15 | TRBV19 | few | TRBD2 | CASSIVRGGDNEQFF | TGTGCCAGTAGTATAGTCCGGGGGGGTGACAATGAGCAGTTCTTC
TRBJ2-5 | 14 | TRBV18 | few | NA | CASSPPSDSETQYF | TGTGCCAGCTCACCACCCTCGGACTCGGAGACCCAGTACTTC
TRBJ1-2 | 13 | TRBV10-3 | few | TRBD1 | CAISENRGYGYTF | TGTGCCATCAGTGAGAACAGGGGTTATGGCTACACCTTC
TRBJ2-1 | 14 | TRBV11-3 | many | TRBD2 | CASSLVAGIDEQFF | TGTGCCAGCAGCTTGGTAGCGGGGATAGATGAGCAGTTCTTC
TRBJ2-3 | 16 | TRBV7-2 | NA | NA | CASSFSAVTSTDTQYF | TGTGCCAGCAGCTTCTCGGCCGTGACTAGCACAGATACGCAGTATTTT
TRBJ1-2 | 14 | TRBV10-3 | few | TRBD1 | CAISAQGEENGYTF | TGTGCCATCAGTGCGCAGGGGGAGGAGAATGGCTACACCTTC
TRBJ1-2 | 10 | TRBV20-1 | few | NA | CSASDYGYTF | TGCAGTGCTAGTGACTATGGCTACACCTTC
TRBJ1-4 | 14 | TRBV20-1 | few | TRBD1 | CSARDPQGAKKLFF | TGCAGTGCTAGAGATCCCCAGGGGGCCAAAAAACTGTTTTTT
TRBJ2-2 | 20 | TRBV24-1 | few | NA | CATSDLRSSGRQDNTGELFF | TGTGCCACCAGTGATTTAAGATCATCTGGTAGACAGGACAACACCGGGGAGCTGTTTTTT
TRBJ2-1 | 14 | TRBV5-6 | NA | TRBD1 | CASRSQGATMGQFF | TGTGCCAGTAGATCTCAGGGGGCGACGATGGGGCAGTTCTTC
TRBJ1-6 | 10 | TRBV29-1 | NA | NA | CSVGDSPLHF | TGCAGCGTTGGGGATTCACCCCTCCACTTT
TRBJ2-1 | 16 | TRBV4-2 | few | TRBD2 | CASSQEPAGGYNEQFF | TGTGCCAGCAGCCAAGAGCCAGCGGGGGGATACAATGAGCAGTTCTTC
TRBJ2-3 | 16 | TRBV6-5 | NA | TRBD1 | CASSYSGDRGQGTQYF | TGTGCCAGCAGTTACTCGGGAGACAGGGGCCAAGGTACGCAGTATTTT
TRBJ1-2 | 16 | TRBV14 | NA | TRBD1 | CASSGWTGTWGDGYTF | TGTGCCAGCAGCGGATGGACAGGGACCTGGGGGGATGGCTACACCTTC
TRBJ1-2 | 16 | TRBV4-3 | once | NA | CASSLTGSGGKDGYTF | TGCGCCAGCAGCCTTACGGGGAGCGGGGGGAAGGACGGCTACACCTTC
TRBJ2-1 | 12 | TRBV20-1 | few | NA | CSAYTDLNEQFF | TGCAGTGCTTATACGGACCTGAATGAGCAGTTCTTC
TRBJ2-1 | 14 | TRBV19 | NA | NA | CASRSGARGPPQFF | TGTGCCAGTAGGTCCGGGGCCAGGGGACCTCCGCAGTTCTTC
TRBJ1-6 | 15 | TRBV28 | many | NA | CASVVGSSYNSPLHF | TGTGCCAGCGTGGTAGGCAGCTCCTATAATTCACCCCTCCACTTT
TRBJ1-2 | 16 | TRBV20-1 | few | TRBD1 | CSAPRGRGSYRGGYTF | TGCAGTGCCCCCCGAGGCAGGGGGTCTTACCGTGGCGGCTACACCTTC
TRBJ2-2 | 15 | TRBV9 | few | NA | CASSGPNRVPGELFF | TGTGCCAGCAGCGGACCTAACAGGGTGCCTGGGGAGCTGTTTTTT
TRBJ2-3 | 15 | TRBV6-4 | many | TRBD2 | CASSRSGVGTDTQYF | TGTGCCAGCAGTCGTAGCGGGGTCGGCACAGATACGCAGTATTTT
TRBJ2-3 | 16 | TRBV4-3 | few | NA | CASSPQGLGSTDTQYF | TGCGCCAGCAGCCCGCAGGGATTAGGCAGCACAGATACGCAGTATTTT
TRBJ2-2 | 14 | TRBV20-1 | NA | NA | CSASGWGDTGELFF | TGCAGTGCTAGTGGATGGGGAGACACCGGGGAGCTGTTTTTT
TRBJ2-3 | 14 | TRBV6-1 | many | NA | CASCPGLSTDTQYF | TGTGCCAGCTGCCCGGGACTTTCCACAGATACGCAGTATTTT
TRBJ2-1 | 15 | TRBV27 | NA | TRBD1 | CASSPTGAQGNEQFF | TGTGCCAGCAGTCCGACAGGGGCCCAGGGGAATGAGCAGTTCTTC
TRBJ2-2 | 15 | TRBV5-1 | NA | NA | CASSLGLGGAGELFF | TGCGCCAGCAGCTTGGGCCTCGGTGGTGCCGGGGAGCTGTTTTTT
TRBJ2-7 | 16 | TRBV20-1 | NA | TRBD1 | CSARSWGQGAKYEQYF | TGCAGTGCTAGGAGCTGGGGACAGGGGGCTAAGTACGAGCAGTACTTC
TRBJ2-7 | 19 | TRBV6-9 | few | TRBD2 | CASSYTGIPQGGLSYEQYF | TGTGCCAGCAGTTATACCGGCATTCCCCAGGGAGGGCTTAGCTACGAGCAGTACTTC
TRBJ2-5 | 15 | TRBV5-5 | NA | NA | CASSLATRYQETQYF | TGTGCCAGCAGCTTGGCTACCCGCTACCAAGAGACCCAGTACTTC